This TCR beta chain was recovered during a study of a mutant IDH1 vaccine in newly diagnosed glioma. Time point given: baseline, week 1 (first vaccination visit). Treatment indicated: pre-vaccination baseline after standard-of-care therapy. Libraries were prepared by immunoSEQ multiplex PCR; TCRdb keeps only in-frame clonotypes and omits some of them. The profile shows around 63,000 clones, approximately 91% of them singletons. This clone was observed once. This CDR3 region has 15 residues. J lost 4 bases, V lost 1 base, and 2 bases had no gene match. Germline lookup yields CDR1 ENHRY and CDR2 SYGVKD. The sequencing used PBMCs, collected from a glioma patient treated with radiotherapy, temozolomide or both. This TCR was sampled from a man aged 50-59 years with glioma. This chain uses TRBV10-3 with TRBJ2-5, with 11 bases aligning to TRBD2. CDR3 DNA: TGTGCCATCAGTGAGTATAGCGGGAGGGGAGAGACCCAGTACTTC. Translation: CAISEYSGRGETQYF.